The T cell receptor (beta chain) under discussion was sequenced for a study of beta chain features in type 1 diabetes. Findings and limits, study-wide: TCRB CDR3s were moderately but significantly shorter in Type 1 diabetes patients in all four CD4+ subsets.

Since all of the isolated RNA was reverse transcribed, expressed TCRB transcripts were what got sequenced. The study sequenced naive, central memory and regulatory T cell samples to an average of about 3.5 million reads. The method was immunoSEQ multiplex PCR; TCRdb's version includes in-frame clones alone and lacks a portion of them. The sample carries approximately 380,000 clones, around 15% recorded once. As to this clone: Its antigen remains unidentified.

The V end lost 5 bases, the J end lost 4 bases, and 12 bases lay between the germline ends. The CDR3 is 12 amino acids. Germline V gene sequence: CDR1 GTSNPN, CDR2 SVGIG (reference sequence). The receptor was derived from a woman aged 18-29 years in good health. The chain is built from TRBV30 and TRBJ2-7; TRBD1 is a possible D gene (6 bases). Specimen: naive CD4+ T cells from blood. CDR3 DNA sequence: TGTGCCTGGCACACAGGGCGTTACGAGCAGTACTTC. Translated: CAWHTGRYEQYF. The whole variable domain, remainder taken from reference TRBV30 and TRBJ2-7, is SQTIHQWPATLVQPVGSPLSLECTVEGTSNPNLYWYRQAAGRGLQLLFYSVGIGQISSEVPQNLSASRPQDRQFILSSKKLLLSDSGFYLCAWHTGRYEQYFGPGTRLTVT.